This T cell receptor (beta chain) stems from a study of blood T cell repertoires in COVID-19. In the study overall: COVID-19 samples from acute and convalescent phases originated in the United States, Italy and Spain. PBMCs, B-cell-depleted T cells, or T cells were the source of the cDNA or gDNA that made up the material.

In the authors' methods: How many nucleated cells were present was estimated from reference gene primer amplification. The method was immunoSEQ multiplex PCR; TCRdb's version includes in-frame clones alone and lacks a portion of them. Clone size and the V and J calls come from that table; the DNA yielded D and trimming. The data contain a few hundred thousand clones, 75% to 85% of them singletons. CDR1 is SGHNT and CDR2 is YYREEE in the germline V gene (reference sequence). The junction had 9 bases not matched to a gene; V was cut back by 3 bases and J by 3 bases. CDR3 length equals 16 residues. The sample taken for sequencing was peripheral blood. The TCR was taken from a human donor in a cohort sampled during active COVID-19. The chain couples TRBV5-4 to TRBJ1-2, with 9 bases aligning to TRBD1. Written as DNA, the CDR3 is TGTGCCAGCAGCTCTCCCGGGACAGGGAAGGACTATGGCTACACCTTC. It specifies CASSSPGTGKDYGYTF.